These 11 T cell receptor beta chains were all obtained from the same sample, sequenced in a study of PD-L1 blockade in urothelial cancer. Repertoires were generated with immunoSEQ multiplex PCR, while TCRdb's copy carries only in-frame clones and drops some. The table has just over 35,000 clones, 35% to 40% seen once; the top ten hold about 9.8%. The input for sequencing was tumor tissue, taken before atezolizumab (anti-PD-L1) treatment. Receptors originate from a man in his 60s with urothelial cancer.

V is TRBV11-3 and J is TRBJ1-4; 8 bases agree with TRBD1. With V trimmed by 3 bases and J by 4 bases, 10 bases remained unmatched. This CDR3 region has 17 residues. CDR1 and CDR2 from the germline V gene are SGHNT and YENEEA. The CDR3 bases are TGTGCCAGCAGCTTGGGGGGGACAGGCTATAGTAATGAAAAACTGTTTTTT. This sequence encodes CASSLGGTGYSNEKLFF.

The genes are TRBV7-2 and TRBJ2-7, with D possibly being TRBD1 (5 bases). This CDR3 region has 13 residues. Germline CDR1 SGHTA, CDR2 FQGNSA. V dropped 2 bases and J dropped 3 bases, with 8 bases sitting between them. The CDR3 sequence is CASSLSGRYEQYF. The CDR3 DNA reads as TGTGCCAGCAGCTTATCAGGGCGCTACGAGCAGTACTTC.

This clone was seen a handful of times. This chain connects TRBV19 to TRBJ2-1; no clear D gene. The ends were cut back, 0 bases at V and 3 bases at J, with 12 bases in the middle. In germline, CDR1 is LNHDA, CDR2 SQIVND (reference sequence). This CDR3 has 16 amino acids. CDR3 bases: TGTGCCAGTAGTATAGACGGCGGCAGTAACTACAATGAGCAGTTCTTC. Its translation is CASSIDGGSNYNEQFF. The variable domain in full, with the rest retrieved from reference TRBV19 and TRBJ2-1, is DGGITQSPKYLFRKEGQNVTLSCEQNLNHDAMYWYRQDPGQGLRLIYYSQIVNDFQKGDIAEGYSVSREKKESFPLTVTSAQKNPTAFYLCASSIDGGSNYNEQFFGPGTRLTVL.

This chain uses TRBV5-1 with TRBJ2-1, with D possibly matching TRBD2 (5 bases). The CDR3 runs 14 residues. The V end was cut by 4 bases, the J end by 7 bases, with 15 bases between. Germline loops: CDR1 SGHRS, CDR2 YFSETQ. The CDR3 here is CASSPGIGVNEQFF. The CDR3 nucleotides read TGCGCCAGCAGCCCGGGGATAGGAGTAAATGAGCAGTTCTTC. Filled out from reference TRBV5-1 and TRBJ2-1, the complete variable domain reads KAGVTQTPRYLIKTRGQQVTLSCSPISGHRSVSWYQQTPGQGLQFLFEYFSETQRNKGNFPGRFSGRQFSNSRSEMNVSTLELGDSALYLCASSPGIGVNEQFFGPGTRLTVL.

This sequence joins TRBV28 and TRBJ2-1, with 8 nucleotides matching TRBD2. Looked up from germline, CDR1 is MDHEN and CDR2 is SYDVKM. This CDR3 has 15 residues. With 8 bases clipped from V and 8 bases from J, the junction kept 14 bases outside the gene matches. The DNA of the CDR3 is TGTGCCAGCCTGACACGGACTAGCCACCGCGATGAGCAGTTCTTC. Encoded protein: CASLTRTSHRDEQFF. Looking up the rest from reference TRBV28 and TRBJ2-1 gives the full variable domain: DVKVTQSSRYLVKRTGEKVFLECVQDMDHENMFWYRQDPGLGLRLIYFSYDVKMKEKGDIPEGYSVSREKKERFSLILESASTNQTSMYLCASLTRTSHRDEQFFGPGTRLTVL.

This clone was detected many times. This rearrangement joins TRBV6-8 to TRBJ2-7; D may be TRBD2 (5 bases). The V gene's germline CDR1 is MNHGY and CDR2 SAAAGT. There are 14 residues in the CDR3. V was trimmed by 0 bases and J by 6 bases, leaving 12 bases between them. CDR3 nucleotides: TGTGCCAGCAGTTACTCCCCCGTTCGGGGCGAGCAGTACTTC. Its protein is CASSYSPVRGEQYF.

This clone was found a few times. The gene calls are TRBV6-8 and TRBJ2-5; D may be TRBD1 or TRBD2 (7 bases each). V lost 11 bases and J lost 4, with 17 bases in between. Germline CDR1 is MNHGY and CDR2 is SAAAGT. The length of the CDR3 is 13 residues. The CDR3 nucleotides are TGTGCCGCCCGCTCCAGGGGGGGAGAGACCCAGTACTTC. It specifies CAARSRGGETQYF.

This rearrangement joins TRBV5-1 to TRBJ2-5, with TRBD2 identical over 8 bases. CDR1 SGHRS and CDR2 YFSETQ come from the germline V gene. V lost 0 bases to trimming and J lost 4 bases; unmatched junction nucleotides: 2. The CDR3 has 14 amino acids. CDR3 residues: CASSLDGRGETQYF. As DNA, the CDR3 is TGCGCCAGCAGCTTGGACGGGAGGGGAGAGACCCAGTACTTC.

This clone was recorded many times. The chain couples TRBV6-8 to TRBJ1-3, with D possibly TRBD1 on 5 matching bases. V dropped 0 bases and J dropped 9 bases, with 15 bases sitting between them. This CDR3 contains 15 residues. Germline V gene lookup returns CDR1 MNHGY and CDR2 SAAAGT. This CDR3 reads CASSYSWDSVSTIYF. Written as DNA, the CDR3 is TGTGCCAGCAGTTACTCGTGGGACTCTGTGTCCACCATATATTTT.

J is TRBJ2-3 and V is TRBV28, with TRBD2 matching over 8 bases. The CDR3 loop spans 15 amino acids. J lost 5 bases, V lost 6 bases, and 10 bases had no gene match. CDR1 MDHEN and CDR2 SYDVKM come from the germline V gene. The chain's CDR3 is CASSRPGLVIDTQYF. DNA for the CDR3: TGTGCCAGCAGCCGTCCGGGACTAGTTATAGATACGCAGTATTTT.

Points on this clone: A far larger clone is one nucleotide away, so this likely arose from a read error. The chain's CDR3 is CASSQDPSGVLYEQYF. Here the CDR3 DNA reads TGTGCCAGCAGCCAAGATCCCTCGGGAGTGCTTTACGAGCAGTACTTC. The chain uses TRBV4-2 and TRBJ2-7, with a tentative D call TRBD2 (6 bases). The V end lost 0 bases, the J end lost 4 bases, and 16 bases lay between the germline ends. The length of the CDR3 is 16 residues. Per germline, CDR1 LGHNA and CDR2 YNFKEQ.